This entry lists 21 T cell receptor beta chains sequenced from one sample in a study of cytotoxic CD8 clonotypes in ibrutinib-treated CLL. Data came from immunoSEQ multiplex PCR; TCRdb stores just in-frame clones and leaves some out. The top ten hold more than 35% of the sample, which has about 76,000 clones, approximately 87% seen once. Sequenced here: PBMCs, sampled after 24 months of ibrutinib treatment. The source of these receptors is a human donor with chronic lymphocytic leukemia.

V is TRBV6-1 and J is TRBJ2-6; 7 positions agree with TRBD2. Trimming removed 0 bases from V and 2 bases from J; junction bases left unmatched: 1. The CDR3 contains 16 residues. The germline gives CDR1 MNHNS, CDR2 SASEGT. The CDR3 DNA sequence: TGTGCCAGCAGTGAAGCGGGAGGGACTGGGGCCAACGTCCTGACTTTC. Translation: CASSEAGGTGANVLTF.

This rearrangement joins TRBV7-2 to TRBJ1-4, with 8 bases fitting TRBD1. CDR3 length: 14 amino acids. Germline V gives CDR1 SGHTA, CDR2 FQGNSA. Germline trimming cut 3 bases from V and 5 bases from J; bases unmatched to any gene: 2. CDR3 nucleotide sequence: TGTGCCAGCAGCTTGGGGACAGGAAATGAAAAACTGTTTTTT. It codes for CASSLGTGNEKLFF.

The chain couples TRBV6-1 to TRBJ2-3; D may be TRBD1 (6 bases). This CDR3 comprises 12 residues. Per germline, CDR1 MNHNS and CDR2 SASEGT. V lost 6 bases and J lost 5, with 9 bases in between. DNA of the CDR3: TGTGCCAGCAGGATACAGGGAGATACGCAGTATTTT. This encodes CASRIQGDTQYF.

In this sample, this clone turned up many times. The V call is TRBV29-1, the J call TRBJ2-7, with D maybe TRBD1 (5 bases). The CDR3 contains 12 residues. V was cut by 6 bases and J by 0 bases, with 9 bases left in between. CDR1 is SQVTM, CDR2 ANQGSEA, per germline. The CDR3 spells CSVRATSYEQYF. The CDR3 nucleotides read TGCAGCGTCAGGGCGACCTCCTACGAGCAGTACTTC.

The chain links TRBV19 to TRBJ2-1, with 8 nucleotides matching TRBD2. The junction had 9 bases not matched to a gene; V was cut back by 4 bases and J by 1 base. CDR1 and CDR2 from the germline V gene are LNHDA and SQIVND (reference sequence). This CDR3 region has 17 residues. The CDR3 nucleotides read TGTGCCAGTAGTAGGACTAGCAGAGAGGTTTCCTACAATGAGCAGTTCTTC. Translating it yields CASSRTSREVSYNEQFF. Based on the CDR3 plus reference TRBV19 and TRBJ2-1, the full variable domain is DGGITQSPKYLFRKEGQNVTLSCEQNLNHDAMYWYRQDPGQGLRLIYYSQIVNDFQKGDIAEGYSVSREKKESFPLTVTSAQKNPTAFYLCASSRTSREVSYNEQFFGPGTRLTVL.

This sequence joins TRBV7-2 and TRBJ2-1; 10 bases are shared with TRBD2. V gave up 4 bases and J gave up 0 bases; unmatched junction bases: 6. This CDR3 region has 17 residues. Germline CDR1 is SGHTA and CDR2 is FQGNSA. CDR3 nucleotide sequence: TGTGCCAGCAGCTCAAGGTGGACTAGCGGCTCCTACAATGAGCAGTTCTTC. The encoded protein is CASSSRWTSGSYNEQFF.

This sequence joins TRBV9 and TRBJ2-7, with 8 bases that match TRBD2. Unmatched junction bases numbered 7, after V lost 4 bases and J lost 1 base. Per germline, CDR1 SGDLS and CDR2 YYNGEE. There are 15 residues in the CDR3. The DNA for the CDR3 is TGTGCCAGCAGCATCTCGGGAGGGGAGTCCTACGAGCAGTACTTC. Amino acid sequence: CASSISGGESYEQYF.

The chain is built from TRBV28 and TRBJ1-2; no reliable D call. There are 12 residues in the CDR3. The germline V gene has CDR1 MDHEN and CDR2 SYDVKM. Trimming took off 3 bases at V and 6 bases at J, with 8 bases between the two ends. Here the CDR3 reads CASSFSENGYTF. In DNA form, the CDR3 reads TGTGCCAGCAGTTTCTCGGAGAATGGCTACACCTTC.

In this sample, this clone turned up a few times. This chain uses TRBV5-1 with TRBJ2-1; the match to TRBD1 covers 8 bases. The V gene end was trimmed by 3 bases and the J gene end by 7 bases; junction bases not matched to a gene: 6. The germline CDR1 and CDR2 sequences are SGHRS and YFSETQ. This CDR3 contains 14 residues. The CDR3 DNA reads TGCGCCAGCAGCTCAGGGGGCAGTGGGAATGAGCAGTTCTTC. Encoded protein: CASSSGGSGNEQFF.

The chain carries TRBV4-1 and TRBJ1-4, with TRBD1 matching over 9 bases. V lost 5 bases to trimming and J lost 6 bases; unmatched junction nucleotides: 4. This CDR3 contains 14 residues. Germline V gene sequence: CDR1 MGHRA, CDR2 YSYEKL. CDR3 in amino acids: CASSKRDRDEKLFF. The CDR3, as DNA: TGCGCCAGCAGCAAACGGGACAGGGATGAAAAACTGTTTTTT.

This clone was observed once. The rearrangement uses TRBV5-1 and TRBJ1-1, with a tentative D call TRBD1 (6 bases). The length of the CDR3 is 14 residues. Germline loops: CDR1 SGHRS, CDR2 YFSETQ. V was trimmed by 0 bases and J by 3 bases, leaving 9 bases between them. Written as DNA, the CDR3 is TGCGCCAGCAGCTTGGTACAGGGACACACTGAAGCTTTCTTT. Protein sequence: CASSLVQGHTEAFF.

This chain joins TRBV7-2 and TRBJ2-5; D perhaps matches TRBD2 (6 bases). Germline V lookup: CDR1 SGHTA, CDR2 FQGNSA. This CDR3 has 13 amino acids. V was shortened by 5 bases and J by 2 bases, with 9 bases between the two germline ends. In DNA form, the CDR3 reads TGTGCCAGCAGCCGGGACTTGCAAGAGACCCAGTACTTC. This codes for CASSRDLQETQYF.

The CDR3 sequence is CAWRGGTGGPNYGYTF. CDR3 in DNA: TGTGCCTGGAGAGGTGGGACAGGGGGTCCTAACTATGGCTACACCTTC. The V gene is TRBV30, the J gene TRBJ1-2, with 11 bases aligning to TRBD1. The germline CDR1 and CDR2 sequences are GTSNPN and SVGIG (reference sequence). The CDR3 runs 16 residues. Trimming removed 3 bases from V and 0 bases from J; junction bases left unmatched: 6.

The chain employs TRBV28 and TRBJ1-4; 9 positions match TRBD1. There are 15 residues in the CDR3. Germline CDR1 is MDHEN and CDR2 is SYDVKM. V gave up 5 bases and J gave up 8 bases; unmatched junction bases: 9. CDR3 region: CASSPRTGVGEKLFF. CDR3 sequence (DNA): TGTGCCAGCAGTCCAAGGACAGGGGTGGGAGAAAAACTGTTTTTT.

The genes are TRBV2 and TRBJ2-1; 12 nucleotides agree with TRBD1. Per the germline V gene, CDR1 is SNHLY and CDR2 is FYNNEI. CDR3 length: 17 amino acids. V lost 3 bases to trimming and J lost 6 bases; unmatched junction nucleotides: 9. The CDR3 here is CASSDDRDRGLSNEQFF. CDR3 DNA: TGTGCCAGCAGTGATGACCGGGACAGGGGGCTAAGCAATGAGCAGTTCTTC.

V gene TRBV11-2 combines with J gene TRBJ2-3; 8 bases line up with TRBD2. This CDR3 region has 18 residues. Germline-derived CDR1 and CDR2 are SGHAT and FQNNGV. Trimming took 5 bases from V and 6 from J; bases not matched to a gene: 19. The chain's CDR3 is CASSRDGGAGGLPDTQYF. CDR3 sequence (DNA): TGTGCCAGCAGCCGTGACGGGGGGGCGGGAGGCCTCCCGGATACGCAGTATTTT.

The gene calls are TRBV30 and TRBJ2-5; 9 bases map to TRBD1. The CDR3 runs to 16 residues. V lost 0 bases, J lost 4 bases, and 9 bases stayed unmatched. Germline CDR1 GTSNPN, CDR2 SVGIG (reference sequence). CDR3 sequence reads: CAWSVHGTGNRETQYF. CDR3 bases: TGTGCCTGGAGTGTACACGGGACAGGGAATCGAGAGACCCAGTACTTC.

V usage is TRBV15 and J usage is TRBJ1-2; D gene ambiguous. V lost 1 base and J 4 bases, leaving 10 bases between the germline ends. The CDR3 spans 14 residues. Germline loops: CDR1 LNHNV, CDR2 YYDKDF (reference sequence). The CDR3 sequence: CATSRGGGSYGYTF. The DNA of the CDR3 is TGTGCCACCAGCAGAGGGGGAGGGTCCTATGGCTACACCTTC.

V usage is TRBV7-8 and J usage is TRBJ2-7; 14 bases align to TRBD2. The ends lost 0 bases at V and 4 bases at J; junction bases unmatched: 2. This CDR3 contains 16 residues. Germline assignment: CDR1 SGHVS and CDR2 FQNEAQ. The CDR3 region has the DNA TGTGCCAGCAGCTTAGCGGGGACTAGCGGGAGTTACGAGCAGTACTTC. Residues: CASSLAGTSGSYEQYF. Looking up the rest from reference TRBV7-8 and TRBJ2-7 gives the full variable domain: GAGVSQSPRYKVAKRGQDVALRCDPISGHVSLFWYQQALGQGPEFLTYFQNEAQLDKSGLPSDRFFAERPEGSVSTLKIQRTQQEDSAVYLCASSLAGTSGSYEQYFGPGTRLTVT.

CDR3: CASSSQAGAGYEQYF. In DNA form, the CDR3 reads TGTGCCAGCAGCTCTCAAGCGGGAGCGGGATACGAGCAGTACTTC. The genes are TRBV7-3 and TRBJ2-7; 8 bases map to TRBD2. V dropped 4 bases and J dropped 4; count of bases not matched to a gene: 9. Per germline, CDR1 SGHTA and CDR2 FQGTGA. There are 15 residues in the CDR3.

The chain links TRBV4-3 to TRBJ2-7; 10 bases are a match to TRBD1. The V segment lost 0 bases and the J segment 4 bases; nucleotides outside the gene matches: 6. CDR1 LGHNA and CDR2 YSLEER come from the germline V gene. The CDR3 runs to 16 residues. In DNA form, the CDR3 reads TGCGCCAGCAGCCAAGATGGGACAGGGGCCTTGTACGAGCAGTACTTC. The encoded protein is CASSQDGTGALYEQYF.